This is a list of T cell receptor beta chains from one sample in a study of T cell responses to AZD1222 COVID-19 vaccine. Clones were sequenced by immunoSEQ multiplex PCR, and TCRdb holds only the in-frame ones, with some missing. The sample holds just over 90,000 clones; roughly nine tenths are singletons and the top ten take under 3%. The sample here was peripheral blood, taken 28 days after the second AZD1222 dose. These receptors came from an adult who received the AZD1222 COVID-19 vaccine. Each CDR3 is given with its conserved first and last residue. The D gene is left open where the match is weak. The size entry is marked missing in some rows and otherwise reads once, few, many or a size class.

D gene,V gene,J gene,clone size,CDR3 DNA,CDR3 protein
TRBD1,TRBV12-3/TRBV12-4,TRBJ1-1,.,TGTGCCAGCACCTTACAGGGGTCTGAAGCTTTCTTT,CASTLQGSEAFF
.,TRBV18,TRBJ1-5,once,TGTGCCAGCTCACCACGACCAAGCAATCAGCCCCAGCATTTT,CASSPRPSNQPQHF
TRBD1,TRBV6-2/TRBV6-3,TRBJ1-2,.,TGTGCCAGCAGTTTCCATCAACGTCGACAGGGGAGAATTCATGGCTACACCTTC,CASSFHQRRQGRIHGYTF
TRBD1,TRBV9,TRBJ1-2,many,TGTGCCAGCAGCGTAGCTACGGGTAGGGGGCCTTACTATGGCTACACCTTC,CASSVATGRGPYYGYTF
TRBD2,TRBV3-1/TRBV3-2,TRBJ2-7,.,TGTGCCAGCAGCCAATCGCCTAGCGGGTCTACTACGAAGCAGTACTTC,CASSQSPSGSTTKQYF
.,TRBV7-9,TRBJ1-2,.,TGTGCCAGCAGCTTAGTGATCGACTATGGCTACACCTTC,CASSLVIDYGYTF
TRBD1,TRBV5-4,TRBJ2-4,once,TGTGCCAGCAGCTCGGATCCGGGACAGGGGGCCAGAAACATTCAGTACTTC,CASSSDPGQGARNIQYF
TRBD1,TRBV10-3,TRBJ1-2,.,TGTGCCATCAGTGTCGACCAGGGGGTTGGTGGCTACACCTTC,CAISVDQGVGGYTF
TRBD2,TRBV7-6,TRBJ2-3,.,TGTGCCAGCAGCGCGTGGAGCGGGGGGGACACAGATACGCAGTATTTT,CASSAWSGGDTDTQYF
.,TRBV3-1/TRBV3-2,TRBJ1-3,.,TGTGCCAGCAGCCAAAGACAGCAATTAACCTCTGGAAACACCATATATTTT,CASSQRQQLTSGNTIYF
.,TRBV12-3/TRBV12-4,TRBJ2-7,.,TGTGCCAGCCGCCAGGGCTACGAGCAGTACTTC,CASRQGYEQYF
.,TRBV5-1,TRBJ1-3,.,TGCGCCAGCAGCTTGGACTCCTCTGGAAACACCATATATTTT,CASSLDSSGNTIYF
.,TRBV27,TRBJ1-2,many,TGTGCCAGCAGTCACTCCCCTAACTATGGCTACACCTTC,CASSHSPNYGYTF
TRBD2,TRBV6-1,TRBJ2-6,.,TGTGCCAGCAGTGAAGGACTAGCCGGGGCCAACGTCCTGACTTTC,CASSEGLAGANVLTF
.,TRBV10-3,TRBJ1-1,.,TGTGCCATCAGTGGGAACAGGGATGAAGCTTTCTTT,CAISGNRDEAFF
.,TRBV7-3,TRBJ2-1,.,TGTGCCAGCAGCCCGCTAGGGGGGGGTACAGCCGAGCAGTTCTTC,CASSPLGGGTAEQFF
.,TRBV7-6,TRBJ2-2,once,TGTGCCAGCAGCTTAGAAGTTAGCAGGGCCGGGGAGCTGTTTTTT,CASSLEVSRAGELFF
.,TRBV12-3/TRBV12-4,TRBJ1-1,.,TGTGCCAGCAGTTTATTAGGGCTGGCTTTCTTT,CASSLLGLAFF
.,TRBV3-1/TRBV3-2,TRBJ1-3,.,TGTGCCAGCAGCCAAGCGGGAAACACCATATATTTT,CASSQAGNTIYF
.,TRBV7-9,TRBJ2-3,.,TGTGCCAGCAGCCCCCCGGGCGTTTTCAACACAGATACGCAGTATTTT,CASSPPGVFNTDTQYF
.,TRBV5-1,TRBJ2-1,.,TGCGCCAGCAAGGCGGGTTCGGAATCCGGCAATGAGCAGTTCTTC,CASKAGSESGNEQFF
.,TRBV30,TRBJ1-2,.,TGTGCCTGGCGGGCAGGGAACTATGGCTACACCTTC,CAWRAGNYGYTF
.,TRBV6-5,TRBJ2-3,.,TGTGCCAGCAGTCCGGACTATACTAAAGATACGCAGTATTTT,CASSPDYTKDTQYF
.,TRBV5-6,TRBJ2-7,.,TGTGCCAGCAGCTTGGGGAACTCCTACGAGCAGTACTTC,CASSLGNSYEQYF
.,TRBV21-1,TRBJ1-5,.,TGTGCCAGCAGCAAATTTGGAGTTCAGCCCCAGCATTTT,CASSKFGVQPQHF
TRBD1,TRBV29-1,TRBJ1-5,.,TGCAGCGCCGAAACAGGGGTCGGGCAGCCCCAGCATTTT,CSAETGVGQPQHF
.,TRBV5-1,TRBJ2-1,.,TGCGCCAGCAGCGCCGGGCTGGAGGAGTACAATGAGCAGTTCTTC,CASSAGLEEYNEQFF
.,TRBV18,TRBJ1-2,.,TGTGCCAGCTCACCACCGGAGGGGAGCTATGGCTACACCTTC,CASSPPEGSYGYTF
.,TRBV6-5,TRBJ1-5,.,TGTGCCAGCAGTCCTGTCGGTACCGCCGAACAGCCCCAGCATTTT,CASSPVGTAEQPQHF
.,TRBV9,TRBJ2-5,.,TGTGCCAGCAGCGTAGGCGCAGGAGCGGAGATACAAGAGACCCAGTACTTC,CASSVGAGAEIQETQYF
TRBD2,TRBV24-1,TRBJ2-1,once,TGTGCCACCAGTGATTCGACTAGCGGGATGTATGAGCAGTTCTTC,CATSDSTSGMYEQFF
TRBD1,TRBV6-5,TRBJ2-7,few,TGTGCCAGCAGAGCACAGGGGCCCTACGAGCAGTACTTC,CASRAQGPYEQYF
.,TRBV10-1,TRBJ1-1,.,TGCGCCAGCAGCCCTAGAGCACCGGGGGAAGCTTTCTTT,CASSPRAPGEAFF
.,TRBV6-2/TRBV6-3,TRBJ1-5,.,TGTGCCAGCAGTTACTCTAAGGGGTCGGGCAATCAGCCCCAGCATTTT,CASSYSKGSGNQPQHF
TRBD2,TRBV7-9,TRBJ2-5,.,TGTGCCAGCAGCGCCTCCCTAGCGGAGCAAGAGACCCAGTACTTC,CASSASLAEQETQYF
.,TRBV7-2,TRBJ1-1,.,TGTGCCAGCAGCTTGGGGGGAGTACCCATGAACACTGAAGCTTTCTTT,CASSLGGVPMNTEAFF
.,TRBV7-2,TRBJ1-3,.,TGTGCCAGCAGCTTAGATCGAGGAAACACCATATATTTT,CASSLDRGNTIYF
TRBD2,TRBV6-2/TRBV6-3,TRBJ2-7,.,TGTGCCAGCAGCATAGCGGGAGGGCCCTACGAGCAGTACTTC,CASSIAGGPYEQYF
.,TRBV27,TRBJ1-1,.,TGTGCCAGCAGTTTAAATTGGGCCGGCGAAGCTTTCTTT,CASSLNWAGEAFF
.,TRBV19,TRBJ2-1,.,TGTGCCAGTAGTACGACAGGCAATGAGCAGTTCTTC,CASSTTGNEQFF
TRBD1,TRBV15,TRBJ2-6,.,TGTGCCACCAGCAGGGGTGAACAGGGGTACGGGGCCAACGTCCTGACTTTC,CATSRGEQGYGANVLTF